The 17 T cell receptor beta chains in this list originate from one sample, sequenced in a study of blood T cell repertoires in COVID-19. TCRdb's copy holds only in-frame clones and misses some; the assay was immunoSEQ multiplex PCR. This sample carries approximately 100,000 clones, around three quarters of them seen once, and the ten largest clones take about 4.5%. Sequences were obtained from peripheral blood. The receptors were sampled from a human donor in a cohort sampled during active or convalescent COVID-19.

The chain couples TRBV4-3 to TRBJ1-1; no definite D call. Germline V gene data show CDR1 as LGHNA and CDR2 as YSLEER. This CDR3 contains 12 residues. V lost 0 bases and J lost 10, with 9 bases in between. The CDR3 here is CASSQDRGGAFF. The DNA for the CDR3 is TGCGCCAGCAGCCAAGATCGGGGTGGAGCTTTCTTT.

This rearrangement joins TRBV19 to TRBJ1-2; tentatively, D is TRBD1 (6 bases). V was shortened by 4 bases and J by 4 bases, with 13 bases between the two germline ends. Germline V CDR1 and CDR2: LNHDA, SQIVND (reference sequence). The CDR3 sequence is 14 residues long. CDR3 residues: CASSNRATAYGYTF. The CDR3 DNA follows: TGTGCCAGTAGTAACAGGGCGACGGCCTATGGCTACACCTTC.

V is TRBV7-2 and J is TRBJ1-2, with D perhaps TRBD1 (5 bases). V lost 4 bases and J lost 6, with 24 bases in between. The CDR3 extends over 17 amino acids. Germline V gene data show CDR1 as SGHTA and CDR2 as FQGNSA. In DNA, the CDR3 is TGTGCCAGCAGCTCTACAGGAGACTTTTTGTATGATGATGGCTACACCTTC. Protein: CASSSTGDFLYDDGYTF. Looking up the rest from reference TRBV7-2 and TRBJ1-2 gives the full variable domain: GAGVSQSPSNKVTEKGKDVELRCDPISGHTALYWYRQSLGQGLEFLIYFQGNSAPDKSGLPSDRFSAERTGGSVSTLTIQRTQQEDSAVYLCASSSTGDFLYDDGYTFGSGTRLTVV.

This chain uses TRBV2 with TRBJ2-2; TRBD1 matches 7 bases. Germline CDR1 reads SNHLY; CDR2 reads FYNNEI. The CDR3 is made up of 14 amino acids. Trimming removed 6 bases from V and 5 bases from J; junction bases left unmatched: 6. The CDR3 nucleotides are TGTGCCAGCAGGGGGGACAGCCGAACCGGGGAGCTGTTTTTT. Translated, it gives CASRGDSRTGELFF.

The CDR3 sequence: CASSQEGTGSGNSPLHF. CDR3 in DNA: TGTGCCAGCAGCCAAGAAGGGACAGGGTCGGGTAATTCACCCCTCCACTTT. The V and J genes are TRBV4-2 and TRBJ1-6, with 9 bases fitting TRBD1. The CDR3 has 17 amino acids. Looked up from germline, CDR1 is LGHNA and CDR2 is YNFKEQ. The ends lost 0 bases at V and 6 bases at J; junction bases unmatched: 6.

The rearrangement uses TRBV28 and TRBJ1-4, with 7 bases identical to TRBD1. The CDR3 runs to 14 residues. The V and J ends lost 7 bases and 7 bases, in that order; junction bases with no gene match: 9. Germline V CDR1 and CDR2: MDHEN, SYDVKM. The CDR3 reads CASKRQGRVEKLFF. CDR3 nucleotides: TGTGCCAGCAAAAGACAGGGTCGGGTTGAAAAACTGTTTTTT.

The V and J genes are TRBV5-1 and TRBJ1-4; D perhaps matches TRBD1 (5 bases). V was pared by 0 bases and J by 7 bases, with 7 bases between. The CDR3 length is 13 residues. The germline V gene encodes CDR1 SGHRS and CDR2 YFSETQ. The CDR3 sequence is CASSLEGIEKLFF. The CDR3 DNA reads as TGCGCCAGCAGCTTGGAGGGGATTGAAAAACTGTTTTTT.

This clone was seen only once. The chain uses TRBV18 and TRBJ2-5; tentatively, D is TRBD2 (5 bases). The CDR3 spans 14 residues. Trimming removed 5 bases from V and 3 bases from J, with 13 bases in between. CDR1 is KGHSH, CDR2 LQKENI, per germline. CDR3: CASSAGPNKETQYF. The CDR3 nucleotides are TGTGCCAGCTCAGCGGGCCCCAATAAAGAGACCCAGTACTTC.

This clone appeared a few times. This sequence joins TRBV20-1 and TRBJ1-1; D gene uncertain. Per the germline V gene, CDR1 is DFQATT and CDR2 is SNEGSKA (reference sequence). This CDR3 comprises 11 residues. The germline V and J ends were trimmed by 1 base and 6 bases, with 6 bases remaining between them. The CDR3 DNA reads TGCAGTGCTAGAGTGTGGCCTGAAGCTTTCTTT. Translating gives CSARVWPEAFF.

V gene TRBV4-3 combines with J gene TRBJ2-5; D call uncertain. The germline CDR1 and CDR2 sequences are LGHNA and YSLEER. CDR3 length: 17 residues. V shed 1 base and J shed 4 bases, with 19 bases lying between them. The CDR3 protein is CASSQGAIPVAAETQYF. The CDR3 bases are TGCGCCAGCAGCCAAGGCGCAATCCCGGTCGCCGCAGAGACCCAGTACTTC.

The chain links TRBV6-5 to TRBJ2-1; a weak D match, TRBD2 (7 bases). The germline V gene has CDR1 MNHEY and CDR2 SVGAGI. The germline V and J ends were trimmed by 6 bases and 0 bases, with 12 bases remaining between them. This CDR3 has 15 residues. The CDR3 coding sequence is TGTGCCAGCAGGCCCGGGGGGCCCTCCTACAATGAGCAGTTCTTC. This sequence encodes CASRPGGPSYNEQFF.

V gene TRBV19 combines with J gene TRBJ2-1, with a tentative D call TRBD1 (7 bases). Germline assignment: CDR1 LNHDA and CDR2 SQIVND (reference sequence). Deletions cut 10 bases from V and 12 bases from J, with 16 bases between. The CDR3 totals 11 residues. CDR3 nucleotide sequence: TGTGCCACCAGTAACAGGGGAGGGCAGTTCTTC. This encodes CATSNRGGQFF. The whole variable domain, filled in from reference TRBV19 and TRBJ2-1, reads DGGITQSPKYLFRKEGQNVTLSCEQNLNHDAMYWYRQDPGQGLRLIYYSQIVNDFQKGDIAEGYSVSREKKESFPLTVTSAQKNPTAFYLCATSNRGGQFFGPGTRLTVL.

The V gene is TRBV24-1, the J gene TRBJ2-5; 7 bases fit TRBD1. Trimming cost V 3 bases and J 1 base; bases outside gene matches: 10. Germline lookup yields CDR1 KGHDR and CDR2 SFDVKD. This CDR3 contains 17 residues. CDR3 in DNA: TGTGCCACCAGTGATAACACGGGACAGAGTTCCCAAGAGACCCAGTACTTC. Translation gives CATSDNTGQSSQETQYF.

V usage is TRBV6-5 and J usage is TRBJ2-1, with 9 bases aligning to TRBD2. The germline CDR1 and CDR2 sequences are MNHEY and SVGAGI. The V and J ends lost 9 bases and 4 bases, in that order; junction bases with no gene match: 7. CDR3 length equals 14 residues. The CDR3 DNA is TGTGCCAGTACCCTAGCGGGACTATACAATGAGCAGTTCTTC. Amino acids: CASTLAGLYNEQFF.

This clone was seen just once. The chain carries TRBV20-1 and TRBJ1-1, with D tentatively TRBD1 (6 bases). V lost 3 bases to trimming and J lost 2 bases, with 22 bases between them. The germline V gene encodes CDR1 DFQATT and CDR2 SNEGSKA (reference sequence). The CDR3 consists of 17 residues. CDR3 nucleotides: TGCAGTGCTAGTATTCACAGGGCATTTAGCTTAAACACTGAAGCTTTCTTT. Amino acid sequence: CSASIHRAFSLNTEAFF.

The chain has TRBV14 and TRBJ1-4; possible D gene TRBD1, 6 bases. CDR3 length: 15 residues. The germline V and J ends were trimmed by 2 bases and 4 bases, with 11 bases remaining between them. Germline CDR1 and CDR2: SGHDN and FVKESK. This chain's CDR3 is CASSQLRQVNEKLFF. The CDR3 bases are TGTGCCAGCAGCCAACTTAGACAGGTTAATGAAAAACTGTTTTTT.

The V gene is TRBV29-1, the J gene TRBJ1-5, with 7 bases lining up with TRBD1. This CDR3 has 17 residues. The germline CDR1 and CDR2 sequences are SQVTM and ANQGSEA. The V segment lost 1 base and the J segment 0 bases; nucleotides outside the gene matches: 9. CDR3 loop: CSVEGARGENSNQPQHF. CDR3 bases: TGCAGCGTTGAAGGGGCCAGGGGGGAAAATAGCAATCAGCCCCAGCATTTT.